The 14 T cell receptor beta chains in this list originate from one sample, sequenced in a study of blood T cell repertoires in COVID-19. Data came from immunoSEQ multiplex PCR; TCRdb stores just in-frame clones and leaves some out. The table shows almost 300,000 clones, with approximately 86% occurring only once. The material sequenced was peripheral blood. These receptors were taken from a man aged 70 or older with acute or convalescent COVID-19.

CDR3 DNA: TGCGCCAGCAGCTCTCGGGACATCCGCACAGATACGCAGTATTTT. It codes for CASSSRDIRTDTQYF. This sequence joins TRBV5-1 and TRBJ2-3; perhaps TRBD1 as D (6 bases). The CDR3 loop spans 15 amino acids. The V end was cut by 3 bases, the J end by 1 base, with 12 bases between. Per the germline V gene, CDR1 is SGHRS and CDR2 is YFSETQ.

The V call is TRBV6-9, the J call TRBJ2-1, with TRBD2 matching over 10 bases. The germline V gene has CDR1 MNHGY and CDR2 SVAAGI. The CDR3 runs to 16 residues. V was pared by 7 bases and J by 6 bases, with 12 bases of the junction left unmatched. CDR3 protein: CASNEERGGRGNEQFF. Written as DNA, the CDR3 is TGTGCCAGCAATGAAGAGCGGGGGGGTCGAGGCAATGAGCAGTTCTTC.

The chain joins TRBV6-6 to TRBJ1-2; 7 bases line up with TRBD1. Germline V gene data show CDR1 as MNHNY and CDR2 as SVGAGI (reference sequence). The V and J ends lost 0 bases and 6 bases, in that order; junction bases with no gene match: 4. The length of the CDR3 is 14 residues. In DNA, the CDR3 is TGTGCCAGCAGTTACTCGAGCAGGGGGAATGGCTACACCTTC. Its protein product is CASSYSSRGNGYTF.

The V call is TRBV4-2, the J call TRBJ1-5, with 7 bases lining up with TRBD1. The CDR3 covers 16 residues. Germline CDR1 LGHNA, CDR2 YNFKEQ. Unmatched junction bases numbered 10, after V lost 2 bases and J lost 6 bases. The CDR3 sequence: CASSQSDRAKVQPQHF. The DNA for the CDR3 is TGTGCCAGCAGCCAATCAGACAGGGCGAAGGTTCAGCCCCAGCATTTT.

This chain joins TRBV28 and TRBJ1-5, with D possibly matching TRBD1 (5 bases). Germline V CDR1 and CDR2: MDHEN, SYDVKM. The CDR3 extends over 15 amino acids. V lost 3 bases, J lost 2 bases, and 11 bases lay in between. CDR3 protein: CASSLGSRGNQPQHF. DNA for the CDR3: TGTGCCAGCAGTTTGGGTTCCAGGGGCAATCAGCCCCAGCATTTT.

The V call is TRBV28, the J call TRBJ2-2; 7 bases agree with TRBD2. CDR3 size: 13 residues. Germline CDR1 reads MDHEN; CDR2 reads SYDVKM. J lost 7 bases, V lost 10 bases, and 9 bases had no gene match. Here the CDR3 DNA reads TGTGCCACCATTCCTAGCGGTGGCGGGGAGCTGTTTTTT. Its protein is CATIPSGGGELFF.

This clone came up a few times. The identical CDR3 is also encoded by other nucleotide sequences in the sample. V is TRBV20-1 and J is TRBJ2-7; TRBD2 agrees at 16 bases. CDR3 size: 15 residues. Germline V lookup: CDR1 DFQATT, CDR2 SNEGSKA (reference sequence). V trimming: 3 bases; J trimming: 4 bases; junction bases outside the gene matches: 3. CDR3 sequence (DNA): TGCAGTGCTAGTGGGACTAGCGGGAGGGTATACGAGCAGTACTTC. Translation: CSASGTSGRVYEQYF.

CDR3 residues: CASSFVGETQYF. The CDR3 nucleotides read TGTGCCAGCAGCTTTGTGGGCGAGACCCAGTACTTC. The chain links TRBV7-3 to TRBJ2-5; D gene unclear. Trimming took 3 bases from V and 5 from J, leaving 7 bases between them. The CDR3 length is 12 residues. Germline V gene sequence: CDR1 SGHTA, CDR2 FQGTGA.

The chain's CDR3 is CASSPGQVGEKLFF. The CDR3 coding sequence is TGTGCCAGCAGCCCGGGACAGGTTGGGGAAAAACTGTTTTTT. The chain recombines TRBV5-4 with TRBJ1-4; 8 nucleotides line up with TRBD1. This CDR3 spans 14 amino acids. From germline, CDR1 is SGHNT and CDR2 YYREEE (reference sequence). V dropped 4 bases and J dropped 8; count of bases not matched to a gene: 7.

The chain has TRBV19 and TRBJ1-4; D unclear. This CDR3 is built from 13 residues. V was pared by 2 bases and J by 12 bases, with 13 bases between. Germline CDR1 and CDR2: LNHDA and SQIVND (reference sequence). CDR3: CASSIRPPGQLFF. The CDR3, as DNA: TGTGCCAGTAGTATACGCCCCCCAGGCCAACTGTTTTTT.

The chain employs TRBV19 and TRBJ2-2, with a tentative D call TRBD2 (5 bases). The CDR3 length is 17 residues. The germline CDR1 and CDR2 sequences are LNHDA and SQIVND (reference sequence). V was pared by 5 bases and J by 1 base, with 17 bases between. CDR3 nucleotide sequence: TGTGCCAGTAGTTTCCCCCGGGGAGCGGAGAACACCGGGGAGCTGTTTTTT. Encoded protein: CASSFPRGAENTGELFF. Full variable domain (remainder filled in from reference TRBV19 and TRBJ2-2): DGGITQSPKYLFRKEGQNVTLSCEQNLNHDAMYWYRQDPGQGLRLIYYSQIVNDFQKGDIAEGYSVSREKKESFPLTVTSAQKNPTAFYLCASSFPRGAENTGELFFGEGSRLTVL.

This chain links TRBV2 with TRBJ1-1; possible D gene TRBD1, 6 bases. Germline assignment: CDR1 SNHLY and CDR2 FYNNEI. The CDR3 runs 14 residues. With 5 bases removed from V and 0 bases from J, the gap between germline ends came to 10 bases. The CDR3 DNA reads TGTGCCAGCAGTAGGACAGCCATGAACACTGAAGCTTTCTTT. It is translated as CASSRTAMNTEAFF.

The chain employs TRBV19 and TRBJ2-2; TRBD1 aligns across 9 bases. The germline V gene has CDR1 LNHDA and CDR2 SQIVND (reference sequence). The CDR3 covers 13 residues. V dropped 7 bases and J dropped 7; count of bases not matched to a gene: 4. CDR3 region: CASKGQGHGELFF. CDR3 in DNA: TGTGCCAGTAAGGGACAGGGCCACGGGGAGCTGTTTTTT.

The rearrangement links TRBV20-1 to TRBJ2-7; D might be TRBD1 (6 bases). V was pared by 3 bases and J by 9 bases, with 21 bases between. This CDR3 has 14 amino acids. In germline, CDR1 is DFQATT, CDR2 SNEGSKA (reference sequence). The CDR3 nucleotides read TGCAGTGCTAGTGGGGGCCCGGTTACGGGTTGGCAGTACTTC. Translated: CSASGGPVTGWQYF.